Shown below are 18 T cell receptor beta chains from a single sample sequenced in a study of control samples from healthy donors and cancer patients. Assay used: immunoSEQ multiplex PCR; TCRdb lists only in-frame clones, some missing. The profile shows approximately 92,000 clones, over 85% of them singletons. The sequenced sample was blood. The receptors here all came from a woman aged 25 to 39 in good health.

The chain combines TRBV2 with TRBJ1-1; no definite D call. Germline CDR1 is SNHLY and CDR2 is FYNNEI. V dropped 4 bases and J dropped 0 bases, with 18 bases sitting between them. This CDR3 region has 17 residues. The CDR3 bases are TGTGCCAGCAGTGGTCTTAGAAGAATTAATATGAACACTGAAGCTTTCTTT. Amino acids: CASSGLRRINMNTEAFF. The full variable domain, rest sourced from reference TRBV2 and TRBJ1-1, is EPEVTQTPSHQVTQMGQEVILRCVPISNHLYFYWYRQILGQKVEFLVSFYNNEISEKSEIFDDQFSVERPDGSNFTLKIRSTKLEDSAMYFCASSGLRRINMNTEAFFGQGTRLTVV.

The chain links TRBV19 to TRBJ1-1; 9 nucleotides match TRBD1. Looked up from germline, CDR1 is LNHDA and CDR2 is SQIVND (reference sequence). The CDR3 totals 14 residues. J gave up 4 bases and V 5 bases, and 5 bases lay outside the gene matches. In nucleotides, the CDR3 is TGTGCCAGTAGTGCACAGGGGGCTAGCACTGAAGCTTTCTTT. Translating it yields CASSAQGASTEAFF. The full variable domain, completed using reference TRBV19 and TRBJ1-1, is DGGITQSPKYLFRKEGQNVTLSCEQNLNHDAMYWYRQDPGQGLRLIYYSQIVNDFQKGDIAEGYSVSREKKESFPLTVTSAQKNPTAFYLCASSAQGASTEAFFGQGTRLTVV.

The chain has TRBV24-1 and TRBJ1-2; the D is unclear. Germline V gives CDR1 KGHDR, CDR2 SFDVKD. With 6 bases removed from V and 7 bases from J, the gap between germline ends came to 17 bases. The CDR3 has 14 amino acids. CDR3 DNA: TGTGCCACCAGTCTAACCGGGCTCGCCGGTGGCTACACCTTC. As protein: CATSLTGLAGGYTF.

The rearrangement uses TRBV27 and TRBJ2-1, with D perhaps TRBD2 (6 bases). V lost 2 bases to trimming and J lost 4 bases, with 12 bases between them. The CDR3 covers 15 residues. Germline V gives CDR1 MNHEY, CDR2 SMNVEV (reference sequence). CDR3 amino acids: CASSLPGLTYNEQFF. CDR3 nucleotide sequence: TGTGCCAGCAGTTTACCCGGACTAACATACAATGAGCAGTTCTTC.

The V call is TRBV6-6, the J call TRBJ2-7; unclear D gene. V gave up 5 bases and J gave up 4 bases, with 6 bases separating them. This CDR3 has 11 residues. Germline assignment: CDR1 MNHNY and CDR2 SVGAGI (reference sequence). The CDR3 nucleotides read TGTGCCAGCAGTCAACAGTACGAGCAGTACTTC. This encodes CASSQQYEQYF.

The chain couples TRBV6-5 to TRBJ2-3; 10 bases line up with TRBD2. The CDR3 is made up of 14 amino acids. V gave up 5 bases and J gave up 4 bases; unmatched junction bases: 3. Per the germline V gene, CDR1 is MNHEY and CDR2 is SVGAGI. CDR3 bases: TGTGCCAGCAGTCGAGCGGGGGGGGCAGATACGCAGTATTTT. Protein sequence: CASSRAGGADTQYF.

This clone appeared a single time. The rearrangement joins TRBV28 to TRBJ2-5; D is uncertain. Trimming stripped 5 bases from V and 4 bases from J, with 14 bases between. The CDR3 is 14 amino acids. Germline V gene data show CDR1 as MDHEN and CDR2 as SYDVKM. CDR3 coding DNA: TGTGCCAGCAGTGTGAATCTCAGGTCAGAGACCCAGTACTTC. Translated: CASSVNLRSETQYF.

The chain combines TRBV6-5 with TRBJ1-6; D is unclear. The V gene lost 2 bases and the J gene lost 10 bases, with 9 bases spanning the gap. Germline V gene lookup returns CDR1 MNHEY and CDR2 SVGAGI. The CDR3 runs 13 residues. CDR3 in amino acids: CASSYRAGSPLHF. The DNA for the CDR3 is TGTGCCAGCAGTTACAGGGCGGGATCACCCCTCCACTTT.

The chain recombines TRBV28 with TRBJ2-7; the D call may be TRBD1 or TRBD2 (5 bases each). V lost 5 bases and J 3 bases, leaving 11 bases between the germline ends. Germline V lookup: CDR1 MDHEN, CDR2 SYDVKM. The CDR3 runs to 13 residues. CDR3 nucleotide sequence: TGTGCCAGCAGTCGAGGGGATAACTACGAGCAGTACTTC. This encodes CASSRGDNYEQYF.

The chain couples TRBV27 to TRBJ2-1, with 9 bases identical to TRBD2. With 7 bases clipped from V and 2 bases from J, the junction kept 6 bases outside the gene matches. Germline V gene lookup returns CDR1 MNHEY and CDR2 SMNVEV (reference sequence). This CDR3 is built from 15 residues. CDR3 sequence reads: CASNRLAEAYNEQFF. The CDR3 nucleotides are TGTGCCAGCAACCGACTAGCGGAGGCCTACAATGAGCAGTTCTTC.

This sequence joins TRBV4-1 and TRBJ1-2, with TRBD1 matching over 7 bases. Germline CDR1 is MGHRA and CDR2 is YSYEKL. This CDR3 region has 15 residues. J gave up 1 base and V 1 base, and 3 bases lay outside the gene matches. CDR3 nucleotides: TGCGCCAGCAGCCAAGGGGACAGAATTAACTATGGCTACACCTTC. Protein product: CASSQGDRINYGYTF.

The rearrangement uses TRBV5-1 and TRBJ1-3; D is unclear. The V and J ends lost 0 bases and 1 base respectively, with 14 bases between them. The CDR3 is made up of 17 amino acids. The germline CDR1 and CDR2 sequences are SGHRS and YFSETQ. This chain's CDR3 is CASSLAPWQQSGNTIYF. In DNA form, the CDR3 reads TGCGCCAGCAGCTTGGCCCCGTGGCAGCAGTCTGGAAACACCATATATTTT.

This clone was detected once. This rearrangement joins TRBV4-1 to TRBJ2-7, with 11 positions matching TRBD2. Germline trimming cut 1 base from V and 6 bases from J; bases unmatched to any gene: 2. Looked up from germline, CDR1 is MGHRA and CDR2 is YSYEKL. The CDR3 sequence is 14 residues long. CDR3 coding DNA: TGCGCCAGCAGCCAAGTTCTAGCGGGAGGCGAGCAGTACTTC. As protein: CASSQVLAGGEQYF.

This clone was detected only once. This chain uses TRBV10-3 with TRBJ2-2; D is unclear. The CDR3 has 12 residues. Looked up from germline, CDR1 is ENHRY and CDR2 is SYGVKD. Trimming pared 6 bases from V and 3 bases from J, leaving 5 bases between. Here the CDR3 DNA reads TGTGCCATCAGGGTGTACACCGGGGAGCTGTTTTTT. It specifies CAIRVYTGELFF.

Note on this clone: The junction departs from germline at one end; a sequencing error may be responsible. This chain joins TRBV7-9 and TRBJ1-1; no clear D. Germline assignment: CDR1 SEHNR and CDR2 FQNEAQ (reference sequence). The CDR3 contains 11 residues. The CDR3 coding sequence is TGTGCCAGCAGCTTAATGTACGGCCACACCTTT. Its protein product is CASSLMYGHTF.

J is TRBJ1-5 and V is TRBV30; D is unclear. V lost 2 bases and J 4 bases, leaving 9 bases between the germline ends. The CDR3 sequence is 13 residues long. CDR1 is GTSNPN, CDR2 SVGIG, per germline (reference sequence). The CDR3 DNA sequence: TGTGCCTGGAGTTCCCTTTTTAATCAGCCCCAGCATTTT. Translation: CAWSSLFNQPQHF.

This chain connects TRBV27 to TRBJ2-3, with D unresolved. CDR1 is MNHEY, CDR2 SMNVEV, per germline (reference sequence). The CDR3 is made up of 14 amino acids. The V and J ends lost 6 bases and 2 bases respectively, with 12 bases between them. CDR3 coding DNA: TGTGCCAGCAGCCCAACGATTGCCACAGATACGCAGTATTTT. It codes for CASSPTIATDTQYF.

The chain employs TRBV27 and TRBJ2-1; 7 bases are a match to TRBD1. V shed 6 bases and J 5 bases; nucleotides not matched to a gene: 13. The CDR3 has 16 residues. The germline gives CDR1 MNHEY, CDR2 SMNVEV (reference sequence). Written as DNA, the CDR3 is TGTGCCAGCAGGTTGCGGGCCGACAGGGCCGACAATGAGCAGTTCTTC. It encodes CASRLRADRADNEQFF.